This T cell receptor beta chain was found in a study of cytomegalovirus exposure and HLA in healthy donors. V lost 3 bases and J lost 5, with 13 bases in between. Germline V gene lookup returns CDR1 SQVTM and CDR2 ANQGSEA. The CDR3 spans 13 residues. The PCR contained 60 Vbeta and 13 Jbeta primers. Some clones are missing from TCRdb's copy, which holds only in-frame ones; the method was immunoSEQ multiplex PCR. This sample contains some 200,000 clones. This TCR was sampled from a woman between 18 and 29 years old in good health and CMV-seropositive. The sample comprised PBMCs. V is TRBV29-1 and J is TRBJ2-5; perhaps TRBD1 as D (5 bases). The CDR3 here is CSVDTGKRETQYF. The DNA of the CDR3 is TGCAGCGTTGACACAGGAAAGAGGGAGACCCAGTACTTC.